Reported below is one T cell receptor beta chain. What it binds is not known. This entry comes from a study of lymphopenia after photon versus proton radiotherapy. Overall study results and limits: Under photons, naive T cells and diversity fell while effector/memory populations rose.

The germline V gene has CDR1 MNHEY and CDR2 SVGAGI. This CDR3 contains 15 residues. V shed 0 bases, J shed 6 bases, and the junction held 3 bases outside the gene matches. Sequenced by immunoSEQ multiplex PCR; TCRdb stores in-frame clones only, minus some. The sample lists 75,000 to 95,000 clones, 80% to 90% occurring once. This TCR was sampled from a man aged 55 to 70 with pancreatic cancer. The sequences come from peripheral blood, collected from a patient treated with proton-based radiotherapy. The rearrangement joins TRBV6-5 to TRBJ2-7; 12 bases match TRBD1. For the CDR3, the DNA is TGTGCCAGCAGTTACTCCGGGACAGGGGGCCCCGAGCAGTACTTC. Its protein is CASSYSGTGGPEQYF.